A single sample gave rise to the 24 T cell receptor beta chains below, sequenced in a study of T-cell reconstitution after alpha-beta-depleted transplantation in children. TCRbeta library construction was performed incorporating unique molecular identifiers. One entry per CDR3 protein, called by TCRdb with MiXCR from the PCR reads. This sample has roughly 500,000 distinct CDR3 sequences, with 15% to 20% found just once. The specimen comprised PBMCs from the stem cell graft donor, sampled from the stem cell graft. These receptors came from a human donor who donated a stem cell graft to a child with acute lymphoblastic leukemia.

The chain recombines TRBV7-2 with TRBJ1-1; D gene uncertain. From germline, CDR1 is SGHTA and CDR2 FQGNSA. V dropped 0 bases and J dropped 4 bases, with 9 bases sitting between them. There are 14 residues in the CDR3. CDR3 DNA sequence: TGTGCCAGCAGCTTAGCGCGGCGGGGCACTGAAGCTTTCTTT. Its translation: CASSLARRGTEAFF.

This chain joins TRBV7-9 and TRBJ1-2; TRBD1 is a possible D gene (5 bases). Germline-derived CDR1 and CDR2 are SEHNR and FQNEAQ (reference sequence). Trimming stripped 3 bases from V and 5 bases from J, with 13 bases between. The CDR3 spans 14 residues. This CDR3 reads CASSFLGVSYGYTF. The CDR3 nucleotides read TGTGCCAGCAGCTTCTTAGGGGTCTCATATGGCTACACCTTC.

This clonotype was found a few times. This rearrangement joins TRBV6-1 to TRBJ2-1, with 13 bases identical to TRBD2. There are 17 residues in the CDR3. Losses at the gene ends were 6 bases for V and 2 bases for J; bases not matched to a gene: 7. Germline CDR1 reads MNHNS; CDR2 reads SASEGT. This CDR3 is CASRQLGLAGAYNEQFF. CDR3 DNA: TGTGCCAGCAGACAACTAGGACTAGCGGGAGCCTACAATGAGCAGTTCTTC.

This clonotype was observed a handful of times. The rearrangement links TRBV5-1 to TRBJ2-3; 9 nucleotides align to TRBD2. The CDR3 has 16 amino acids. Germline V CDR1 and CDR2: SGHRS, YFSETQ. V was pared by 3 bases and J by 5 bases, with 10 bases of the junction left unmatched. Here the CDR3 reads CASSWTEREVGDTQYF. CDR3 in DNA: TGCGCCAGCAGCTGGACCGAGCGGGAGGTTGGAGATACGCAGTATTTT.

This clonotype was observed a handful of times. The chain links TRBV9 to TRBJ2-3; TRBD2 aligns across 9 bases. The CDR3 consists of 18 residues. The V gene's germline CDR1 is SGDLS and CDR2 YYNGEE. J lost 2 bases, V lost 0 bases, and 10 bases had no gene match. The CDR3 here is CASSVELASGISTDTQYF. The DNA of the CDR3 is TGTGCCAGCAGCGTAGAGCTAGCTAGCGGGATCTCCACAGATACGCAGTATTTT. Variable domain in full (rest from reference TRBV9 and TRBJ2-3): DSGVTQTPKHLITATGQRVTLRCSPRSGDLSVYWYQQSLDQGLQFLIQYYNGEERAKGNILERFSAQQFPDLHSELNLSSLELGDSALYFCASSVELASGISTDTQYFGPGTRLTVL.

V usage is TRBV29-1 and J usage is TRBJ2-1, with D hard to call. The germline CDR1 and CDR2 sequences are SQVTM and ANQGSEA. The germline V and J ends were trimmed by 2 bases and 9 bases, with 11 bases remaining between them. The CDR3 has 12 residues. This chain's CDR3 is CSVEPYYREQFF. As DNA, the CDR3 is TGCAGCGTTGAACCCTACTATCGTGAGCAGTTCTTC.

This rearrangement joins TRBV12-3 or TRBV12-4 to TRBJ1-2; maybe TRBD1 (6 bases). V was shortened by 3 bases and J by 0 bases, with 11 bases between the two germline ends. The CDR3 is 15 residues long. CDR3 bases: TGTGCCAGCAGTTTCCAGGGGCGGTCTAACTATGGCTACACCTTC. Translated, it gives CASSFQGRSNYGYTF.

This clonotype has just a few counts. As DNA, the CDR3 is TGCAGCGTTGTCTCGGGGGGGGTCTCTACGGAGCAGTTCTTC. Residues: CSVVSGGVSTEQFF. This chain links TRBV29-1 with TRBJ2-1; 8 bases fit TRBD2. V lost 4 bases, J lost 10 bases, and 12 bases stayed unmatched. The CDR3 extends over 14 amino acids. In germline, CDR1 is SQVTM, CDR2 ANQGSEA.

J is TRBJ2-5 and V is TRBV7-9; no firm D call. This CDR3 is built from 13 residues. Deletions cut 6 bases from V and 9 bases from J, with 17 bases between. Germline CDR1 SEHNR, CDR2 FQNEAQ (reference sequence). The CDR3 DNA reads as TGTGCCAGCAGTTTCGACGGTCCCTGGGCCCAGTACTTC. It is translated as CASSFDGPWAQYF.

This chain joins TRBV3-1 and TRBJ2-6; possible D gene TRBD2, 6 bases. Trimming left V 4 bases short and J 0 bases short, with 13 bases between. The CDR3 has 17 amino acids. The germline CDR1 and CDR2 sequences are LGHDT and YNNKEL (reference sequence). The CDR3 DNA reads TGTGCCAGCAGCCGCGGGGCAGGGCCCTCTGGGGCCAACGTCCTGACTTTC. The encoded protein is CASSRGAGPSGANVLTF.

In this sample, this clonotype turned up a few times. The rearrangement uses TRBV5-1 and TRBJ2-7; 7 bases are a match to TRBD1. This CDR3 region has 14 residues. V was pared by 4 bases and J by 4 bases, with 8 bases of the junction left unmatched. CDR1 and CDR2 from the germline V gene are SGHRS and YFSETQ. For the CDR3, the DNA is TGCGCCAGCAGCGGACGGACAGGACCATACGAGCAGTACTTC. Translated: CASSGRTGPYEQYF. Full variable domain (rest looked up from reference TRBV5-1 and TRBJ2-7): KAGVTQTPRYLIKTRGQQVTLSCSPISGHRSVSWYQQTPGQGLQFLFEYFSETQRNKGNFPGRFSGRQFSNSRSEMNVSTLELGDSALYLCASSGRTGPYEQYFGPGTRLTVT.

The chain recombines TRBV20-1 with TRBJ2-1, with D possibly matching TRBD2 (5 bases). Germline CDR1 DFQATT, CDR2 SNEGSKA (reference sequence). The CDR3 consists of 11 residues. V lost 2 bases to trimming and J lost 10 bases, with 9 bases between them. The CDR3 bases are TGCAGTGCTAGAAGAGGGAAGGAGCAGTTCTTC. Translating it yields CSARRGKEQFF.

V is TRBV27 and J is TRBJ2-1; D unresolved. Germline V gene lookup returns CDR1 MNHEY and CDR2 SMNVEV (reference sequence). The CDR3 has 13 amino acids. The V and J ends lost 1 base and 8 bases respectively, with 9 bases between them. The CDR3 sequence: CASSLFVPHEQFF. CDR3 sequence (DNA): TGTGCCAGCAGTTTATTTGTCCCCCATGAGCAGTTCTTC.

This clonotype has more than one count but fewer than ten. This sequence joins TRBV5-4 and TRBJ2-4; 10 positions match TRBD2. The V gene's germline CDR1 is SGHNT and CDR2 YYREEE (reference sequence). The V gene end was trimmed by 3 bases and the J gene end by 7 bases; junction bases not matched to a gene: 7. The CDR3 is 15 residues long. This CDR3 is CASSSAGGPGNIQYF. The CDR3 nucleotides are TGTGCCAGCAGCTCAGCGGGAGGGCCGGGGAACATTCAGTACTTC.

This clonotype was found a few times. The chain links TRBV29-1 to TRBJ2-7; D may match TRBD1 or TRBD2 (5 bases each). Germline lookup yields CDR1 SQVTM and CDR2 ANQGSEA. This CDR3 is built from 11 residues. The V and J ends lost 7 bases and 6 bases respectively, with 13 bases between them. CDR3 protein: CSAEGPLEQYF. The CDR3 bases are TGCAGCGCCGAGGGGCCGCTCGAGCAGTACTTC.

Note on this clonotype: The junction differs from germline at one of its ends, possibly a read error. V and J are TRBV12-3 or TRBV12-4 and TRBJ2-3, with a weak D call TRBD2 (5 bases). This CDR3 spans 18 amino acids. This chain's CDR3 is CTSSLKMRGLLPTDTQYF. The CDR3 coding sequence is TGTACCAGCAGTTTAAAGATGCGCGGACTTCTACCCACAGATACGCAGTATTTT.

The chain links TRBV2 to TRBJ2-1; 10 nucleotides agree with TRBD2. This CDR3 spans 15 amino acids. Germline lookup yields CDR1 SNHLY and CDR2 FYNNEI. Losses at the gene ends were 7 bases for V and 4 bases for J; bases not matched to a gene: 7. The CDR3 sequence: CASTGLAEPYNEQFF. The CDR3 nucleotides are TGTGCCAGCACCGGACTAGCGGAGCCTTACAATGAGCAGTTCTTC.

V and J are TRBV25-1 and TRBJ1-1; D not certain. The germline V gene has CDR1 MGHDK and CDR2 SYGVNS. The germline V and J ends were trimmed by 5 bases and 5 bases, with 12 bases remaining between them. The CDR3 runs 13 residues. The CDR3 sequence: CASSLGDQTEAFF. As DNA, the CDR3 is TGTGCCAGCAGTTTGGGAGATCAAACTGAAGCTTTCTTT. The full variable domain, with the rest looked up from reference TRBV25-1 and TRBJ1-1, is EADIYQTPRYLVIGTGKKITLECSQTMGHDKMYWYQQDPGMELHLIHYSYGVNSTEKGDLSSESTVSRIRTEHFPLTLESARPSHTSQYLCASSLGDQTEAFFGQGTRLTVV.

This clonotype has just a few counts. This chain links TRBV5-1 with TRBJ1-1; no definite D call. V was shortened by 3 bases and J by 6 bases, with 18 bases between the two germline ends. The CDR3 totals 15 residues. Germline CDR1 and CDR2: SGHRS and YFSETQ. In DNA, the CDR3 is TGCGCCAGCAGCTCTGTGACAACCCCAGGCCCTGAAGCTTTCTTT. Translation gives CASSSVTTPGPEAFF.

In its sample, this clonotype was seen a few times. This chain links TRBV10-3 with TRBJ2-7, with a tentative D call TRBD1 (7 bases). The germline gives CDR1 ENHRY, CDR2 SYGVKD. The CDR3 has 16 residues. Trimming removed 2 bases at V and 12 bases at J, with 26 bases between. The chain's CDR3 is CAISEPSTHSAGGPYF. The CDR3 DNA sequence: TGTGCCATCAGTGAGCCGAGCACACATTCGGCAGGGGGGCCGTACTTC.

This clonotype occurred a few times. This rearrangement joins TRBV6-1 to TRBJ2-5; D unresolved. Germline V lookup: CDR1 MNHNS, CDR2 SASEGT. This CDR3 is built from 14 residues. V lost 5 bases and J lost 6, with 16 bases in between. The CDR3 coding sequence is TGTGCCAGCAGTAGCTCTCCAAGTCATCAGACCCAGTACTTC. Protein product: CASSSSPSHQTQYF.

The CDR3 protein is CASSKSPAGPNEQFF. The CDR3 DNA is TGTGCCAGCAGCAAGAGTCCGGCAGGCCCCAATGAGCAGTTCTTC. The rearrangement uses TRBV21-1 and TRBJ2-1; the table names TRBD2, a call not compared with the DNA. TRBV21-1 is shown as a pseudogene. The CDR3 totals 15 residues.

The chain recombines TRBV5-1 with TRBJ2-7; either TRBD1 or TRBD2 may supply D (5 bases each). The CDR3 totals 15 residues. V shed 3 bases and J shed 2 bases, with 15 bases lying between them. Germline CDR1 SGHRS, CDR2 YFSETQ. The DNA of the CDR3 is TGCGCCAGCAGCTGGGGGACCGAGTTTACCTACGAGCAGTACTTC. This translates into CASSWGTEFTYEQYF.

This clonotype has just a few counts. This chain uses TRBV27 with TRBJ2-1; possible D gene TRBD2, 6 bases. This CDR3 has 15 amino acids. V shed 2 bases and J shed 6 bases, with 14 bases lying between them. Looked up from germline, CDR1 is MNHEY and CDR2 is SMNVEV (reference sequence). CDR3 coding DNA: TGTGCCAGCAGTTTAATCGGGAGTAGCGGCAATGAGCAGTTCTTC. Translating gives CASSLIGSSGNEQFF.